This TCR beta chain was sequenced in a study of T cell responses to AZD1222 COVID-19 vaccine. Study-level results: The donor cohort was predominantly white British with a female majority, and clonal diversity may have been underestimated. Unmutated variant regions are reportedly targeted by nearly half of spike-specific TCRs.

Note on this clone: Its antigen is unknown.

The table came from immunoSEQ multiplex PCR; TCRdb's copy has only in-frame clones and leaves some out. The table has nearly 90,000 clones, 89% seen once. Trimming removed 1 base from V and 7 bases from J, with 9 bases in between. Germline CDR1 is SGHRS and CDR2 is YFSETQ. The CDR3 consists of 14 residues. This chain joins TRBV5-1 and TRBJ1-6; D uncertain. The sequencing here drew on peripheral blood, taken 28 days after the second AZD1222 dose. This TCR came from an adult who received the AZD1222 COVID-19 vaccine. In nucleotides, the CDR3 is TGCGCCAGCAGCTTGATGACCGCGAATTCACCCCTCCACTTT. Residues: CASSLMTANSPLHF.